These T cell receptor beta chains were read from a single sample in a study of beta chain features in type 1 diabetes. Method: immunoSEQ multiplex PCR; TCRdb's copy keeps in-frame clones and lacks some. The sample lists approximately 250,000 clones, approximately 11% occurring once. Sequenced input: naive CD4+ T cells from blood. The receptors here all came from a man aged 25-45 years with type 1 diabetes. Both conserved end residues are part of each CDR3. D genes are given only for firm matches. Size values are once, few and many counts, or a class for expanded clones, and some rows have none.

j_call clone_size v_call d_call cdr3_nt cdr3_aa
TRBJ2-1 NA TRBV29-1 NA TGCAGCGTTGTTTTCCGCGGTGAGCAGTTCTTC CSVVFRGEQFF
TRBJ2-5 few TRBV7-3 NA TGTGCCAGCAGCCAGGATGTAGAAGAGACCCAGTACTTC CASSQDVEETQYF
TRBJ2-3 few TRBV30 TRBD2 TGTGCCTGGACTAGCGGGGAGTTGGATACGCAGTATTTT CAWTSGELDTQYF
TRBJ2-5 few TRBV7-9 TRBD1 TGTGCCAGCAGCCCAAGGGACAGGGCGATCGAGACCCAGTACTTC CASSPRDRAIETQYF
TRBJ2-1 NA TRBV5-1 TRBD2 TGCGCCAGCAGTTGGACTAGCGGGGGCGGATACAATGAGCAGTTCTTC CASSWTSGGGYNEQFF
TRBJ2-5 few TRBV28 TRBD1 TGTGCCAGCAGGCCGGACAGGTACCAAGAGACCCAGTACTTC CASRPDRYQETQYF
TRBJ2-5 few TRBV7-9 TRBD1 TGTGCCAGCAGCCCCCCGGGACAGCAAGAGACCCAGTACTTC CASSPPGQQETQYF
TRBJ2-7 NA TRBV28 NA TGTGCCAGCAGTTTATCCGCGGCCTACGAGCAGTACTTC CASSLSAAYEQYF
TRBJ2-2 few TRBV19 TRBD1 TGTGCCAGTACCCCGCCCGGGACAGGGGCCACCGGGGAGCTGTTTTTT CASTPPGTGATGELFF
TRBJ1-6 few TRBV30 NA TGTGCCTGGAGTGTAAGTGGAGGGAATAATTCACCCCTCCACTTT CAWSVSGGNNSPLHF
TRBJ2-5 few TRBV5-1 NA TGCGCCAGCAGCTTGGCCGGTAACGTCGGGGAGACCCAGTACTTC CASSLAGNVGETQYF
TRBJ2-1 NA TRBV6-1 NA TGTGCCAGCAGTGAAAAACAGGTATACAATGAGCAGTTCTTC CASSEKQVYNEQFF
TRBJ1-2 NA TRBV5-5 TRBD1 TGTGCCAGCAGCACGGGACAGAACTATGGCTACACCTTC CASSTGQNYGYTF
TRBJ2-7 NA TRBV27 TRBD1 TGTGCCAGCAGTACCGGACAGGGGGCTTTAACCCCAAGCTCCTACGAGCAGTACTTC CASSTGQGALTPSSYEQYF
TRBJ2-7 NA TRBV7-2 TRBD1 TGTGCCAGCAGCTTCGGGACAGGGAGCTACGAGCAGTACTTC CASSFGTGSYEQYF
TRBJ2-7 NA TRBV7-9 NA TGTGCCAGCAGCTGGACAGTTGGGGCCGAGCAGTACTTC CASSWTVGAEQYF
TRBJ2-3 few TRBV29-1 TRBD2 TGCAGCGTTCGTGGGGCTAGCGGGGGGGACACAGATACGCAGTATTTT CSVRGASGGDTDTQYF
TRBJ1-1 NA TRBV1 NA TGCACCAGCAAACCGGGGACTGAAGCTTTCTTT CTSKPGTEAFF
TRBJ1-5 NA TRBV30 NA TGTGCCTGGAGTGTATTAAATCAGCCCCAGCATTTT CAWSVLNQPQHF
TRBJ2-1 few TRBV18 TRBD1 TGTGCCAGCTCACCACAGGGACAGCACGTCGCTGAGCAGTTCTTC CASSPQGQHVAEQFF
TRBJ2-3 NA TRBV5-6 NA TGTGCCAGCAGTACGGGAAACGCGGATACGCAGTATTTT CASSTGNADTQYF